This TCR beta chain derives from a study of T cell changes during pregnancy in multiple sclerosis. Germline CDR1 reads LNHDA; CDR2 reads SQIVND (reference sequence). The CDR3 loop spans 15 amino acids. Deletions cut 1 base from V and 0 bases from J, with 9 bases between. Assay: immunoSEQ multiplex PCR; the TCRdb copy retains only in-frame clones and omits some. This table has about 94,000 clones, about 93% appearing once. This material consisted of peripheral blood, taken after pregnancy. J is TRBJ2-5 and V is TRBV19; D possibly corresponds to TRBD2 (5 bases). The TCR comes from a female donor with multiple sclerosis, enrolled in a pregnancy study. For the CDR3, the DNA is TGTGCCAGTAGTATAGCCGGGGAATACCAAGAGACCCAGTACTTC. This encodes CASSIAGEYQETQYF.